This entry describes one T cell receptor (beta chain). The sample comes from a study of blood T cell repertoires in COVID-19. About the study: Spain, Italy and the United States supplied samples that represented acute and convalescent COVID-19. T cells, B-cell-depleted T cells, or PBMCs supplied cDNA or gDNA.

CDR1 LNHDA and CDR2 SQIVND come from the germline V gene (reference sequence). The CDR3 covers 13 residues. V lost 3 bases and J lost 3, with 8 bases in between. In the source study's methods: Reference gene primer amplification gave estimated nucleated cell counts. TCRdb keeps only in-frame clones here, not all; method: immunoSEQ multiplex PCR. The V and J calls and clone size come from that table; D and trimming were worked out from the DNA. Counted here are 210,000 or so clones, more than 70% occurring once; the ten biggest clones make up roughly 6.2%. Sequenced material: peripheral blood. The origin of this receptor is a woman aged 40 to 49 who had recovered from COVID-19. The gene calls are TRBV19 and TRBJ1-1; perhaps TRBD1 as D (5 bases). The CDR3 DNA is TGTGCCAGTAGTATCCGCAGGGACACTGAAGCTTTCTTT. It translates to CASSIRRDTEAFF.